The 28 T cell receptor beta chains given below trace back to one sample, sequenced in a study of T-cell memory formation after mild COVID-19. TCRdb re-analysed the 5' RACE reads in MiXCR, keeping a single row per CDR3 protein. Here the sample spans about 430,000 distinct CDR3 sequences, less than 25% being singletons. The sequencing sample was made of PBMCs or a T cell subset sorted from them (not recorded which). The receptors were sampled from an adult woman who had mild COVID-19 (a few samples of this study predate the infection). Cell type and time point are not known.

The chain combines TRBV7-9 with TRBJ1-2; 8 nucleotides line up with TRBD1. The V and J ends lost 5 bases and 6 bases, in that order; junction bases with no gene match: 11. CDR3 length equals 15 residues. Per the germline V gene, CDR1 is SEHNR and CDR2 is FQNEAQ (reference sequence). CDR3 DNA sequence: TGTGCCAGCAGCCGTTATCCGACAGGGGCGGATGGCTACACCTTC. Its protein product is CASSRYPTGADGYTF.

The chain couples TRBV30 to TRBJ1-6; tentatively, D is TRBD1 (6 bases). Trimming removed 4 bases from V and 8 bases from J, with 18 bases in between. CDR1 and CDR2 from the germline V gene are GTSNPN and SVGIG (reference sequence). CDR3 length: 15 residues. Here the CDR3 DNA reads TGTGCCTGGACCCCTAGGACAGATATATATTCACCCCTCCACTTT. Its translation: CAWTPRTDIYSPLHF.

The V call is TRBV20-1, the J call TRBJ2-7; a possible D gene is TRBD1 (5 bases). Per the germline V gene, CDR1 is DFQATT and CDR2 is SNEGSKA (reference sequence). CDR3 length equals 17 residues. The V and J ends lost 1 base and 2 bases respectively, with 21 bases between them. The CDR3 region has the DNA TGCAGTGCTAGAGCTTCGATAGGGGTCGAGAATACCTACGAGCAGTACTTC. Its translation is CSARASIGVENTYEQYF.

This clonotype was detected many times. DNA of the CDR3: TGCGCCAGCAGCTTGGTCGGGGAGTCCTACAATGAGCAGTTCTTC. This codes for CASSLVGESYNEQFF. The chain links TRBV5-1 to TRBJ2-1, with TRBD2 as a possible D gene (5 bases). CDR3 length equals 15 residues. Germline CDR1 SGHRS, CDR2 YFSETQ. V dropped 0 bases and J dropped 1 base, with 8 bases sitting between them.

The chain recombines TRBV19 with TRBJ1-5; D not resolved. The ends were cut back, 9 bases at V and 4 bases at J, with 22 bases in the middle. The CDR3 runs 16 residues. Germline CDR1 reads LNHDA; CDR2 reads SQIVND (reference sequence). The CDR3 sequence: CASLPSGPRRNQPQHF. CDR3 coding DNA: TGTGCCAGCTTACCTTCCGGCCCGAGGAGGAATCAGCCCCAGCATTTT. Full variable domain (missing parts from reference TRBV19 and TRBJ1-5): DGGITQSPKYLFRKEGQNVTLSCEQNLNHDAMYWYRQDPGQGLRLIYYSQIVNDFQKGDIAEGYSVSREKKESFPLTVTSAQKNPTAFYLCASLPSGPRRNQPQHFGDGTRLSIL.

The rearrangement joins TRBV29-1 to TRBJ2-1; tentatively, D is TRBD1 or TRBD2 (6 bases each). The CDR3 runs 14 residues. Germline CDR1 reads SQVTM; CDR2 reads ANQGSEA. The V gene lost 3 bases and the J gene lost 7 bases, with 16 bases spanning the gap. CDR3 loop: CSVEGRGLRNEQFF. DNA for the CDR3: TGCAGCGTTGAGGGCCGGGGGCTGAGGAATGAGCAGTTCTTC.

The rearrangement uses TRBV24-1 and TRBJ2-5; no firm D call. There are 15 residues in the CDR3. Deletions cut 2 bases from V and 4 bases from J, with 13 bases between. CDR1 KGHDR and CDR2 SFDVKD come from the germline V gene. CDR3 region: CATSDSWGVRETQYF. The CDR3 DNA reads TGTGCCACCAGTGATTCCTGGGGTGTCCGAGAGACCCAGTACTTC.

This chain uses TRBV4-3 with TRBJ2-1; 8 bases line up with TRBD2. V lost 4 bases to trimming and J lost 0 bases; unmatched junction nucleotides: 5. Germline loops: CDR1 LGHNA, CDR2 YSLEER. The CDR3 sequence is 16 residues long. The CDR3 loop is CASSPLSGTSYNEQFF. DNA for the CDR3: TGCGCCAGCAGCCCCCTTAGCGGGACCTCCTACAATGAGCAGTTCTTC.

The chain employs TRBV9 and TRBJ2-7, with D perhaps TRBD1 or TRBD2 (5 bases each). This CDR3 is built from 14 residues. The V and J ends lost 0 bases and 12 bases respectively, with 19 bases between them. Looked up from germline, CDR1 is SGDLS and CDR2 is YYNGEE. CDR3 amino acids: CASSVDGTAEDAYF. The CDR3 region has the DNA TGTGCCAGCAGCGTAGACGGGACCGCCGAGGATGCGTACTTC. The entire variable domain, with the rest obtained from reference TRBV9 and TRBJ2-7, is as follows: DSGVTQTPKHLITATGQRVTLRCSPRSGDLSVYWYQQSLDQGLQFLIQYYNGEERAKGNILERFSAQQFPDLHSELNLSSLELGDSALYFCASSVDGTAEDAYFGPGTRLTVT.

This clonotype has just a few counts. The CDR3 DNA follows: TGCAGTGCTGGGGGGACTCGAAGGGGTACAGATACGCAGTATTTT. Residues: CSAGGTRRGTDTQYF. The genes are TRBV20-1 and TRBJ2-3; possibly TRBD2 for D (6 bases). Germline CDR1 reads DFQATT; CDR2 reads SNEGSKA (reference sequence). The CDR3 is 15 amino acids. Trimming pared 5 bases from V and 3 bases from J, leaving 18 bases between.

This clonotype has more than one count but fewer than ten. The genes are TRBV18 and TRBJ1-2; no clear D. The germline V gene has CDR1 KGHSH and CDR2 LQKENI. V was pared by 3 bases and J by 4 bases, with 12 bases between. CDR3 length: 14 amino acids. CDR3 bases: TGTGCCAGCTCACCCGGTTCGAGCGGCTATGGCTACACCTTC. Protein sequence: CASSPGSSGYGYTF.

The rearrangement joins TRBV6-6 to TRBJ2-1; TRBD1 agrees at 8 bases. CDR3 length: 14 residues. The junction had 2 bases not matched to a gene; V was cut back by 0 bases and J by 7 bases. Per germline, CDR1 MNHNY and CDR2 SVGAGI (reference sequence). The CDR3 region has the DNA TGTGCCAGCAGTTACTCGGACAGGGTGAATGAGCAGTTCTTC. As protein: CASSYSDRVNEQFF.

The chain joins TRBV6-5 to TRBJ2-5; 10 bases match TRBD2. Germline assignment: CDR1 MNHEY and CDR2 SVGAGI. This CDR3 comprises 15 residues. Trimming at V came to 5 bases and at J to 6 bases, leaving 9 bases not matched to a gene. In DNA form, the CDR3 reads TGTGCCAGCAGTCCTACTAGCGGGGCGAGCCAGACCCAGTACTTC. It yields the protein CASSPTSGASQTQYF.

The chain joins TRBV21-1 to TRBJ2-5; no DNA check was done on the table's D call, TRBD1. TRBV21-1 counts as a pseudogene. The CDR3 spans 17 residues. The DNA for the CDR3 is TGTGCCAGCAGTCACCCATTGGGGGGGAAGTACCAAGAGACCCAGTACTTC. Its translation: CASSHPLGGKYQETQYF.

This clonotype was counted a few times. The V and J genes are TRBV5-1 and TRBJ2-2, with D unresolved. Germline CDR1 reads SGHRS; CDR2 reads YFSETQ. The CDR3 is made up of 13 amino acids. V lost 0 bases, J lost 3 bases, and 3 bases lay in between. In DNA form, the CDR3 reads TGCGCCAGCAGCTTGGCCCACACCGGGGAGCTGTTTTTT. Amino acid sequence: CASSLAHTGELFF.

This sequence joins TRBV11-2 and TRBJ2-1; unclear D gene. CDR1 is SGHAT and CDR2 is FQNNGV in the germline V gene. This CDR3 contains 13 residues. V was pared by 5 bases and J by 5 bases, with 10 bases between. The CDR3 nucleotides are TGTGCCAGCAGCACGGCGGACCACAATGAGCAGTTCTTC. Translated: CASSTADHNEQFF.

V usage is TRBV14 and J usage is TRBJ2-5; 12 bases fit TRBD2. The germline V gene has CDR1 SGHDN and CDR2 FVKESK. This CDR3 spans 18 amino acids. J gave up 2 bases and V 1 base, and 8 bases lay outside the gene matches. The CDR3 protein is CASSQGLAGALLQETQYF. In DNA, the CDR3 is TGTGCCAGCAGCCAAGGACTAGCGGGGGCGCTCCTTCAAGAGACCCAGTACTTC.

This sequence joins TRBV29-1 and TRBJ2-7, with D tentatively TRBD1 or TRBD2 (5 bases each). This CDR3 has 12 residues. Germline V gene sequence: CDR1 SQVTM, CDR2 ANQGSEA. V lost 7 bases, J lost 2 bases, and 12 bases lay in between. Here the CDR3 reads CSGGDLAYEQYF. The CDR3 DNA is TGCAGCGGTGGGGACCTCGCCTACGAGCAGTACTTC.

V is TRBV9 and J is TRBJ1-4; 7 bases align to TRBD1. After removal of 2 bases from V and 6 bases from J, the junction contained 10 bases not matched to a gene. CDR1 is SGDLS and CDR2 is YYNGEE in the germline V gene. This CDR3 has 16 residues. For the CDR3, the DNA is TGTGCCAGCAGCGTCAACCGGGACAGCAGTTATGAAAAACTGTTTTTT. This encodes CASSVNRDSSYEKLFF.

This chain uses TRBV5-1 with TRBJ2-3; TRBD2 is a possible D gene (6 bases). CDR1 and CDR2 (germline): SGHRS, YFSETQ. The CDR3 totals 13 residues. V was clipped by 9 bases and J by 4 bases, with 15 bases between them. The CDR3 region has the DNA TGCGCCACCCGTTTCGGGGGTTCAGATACGCAGTATTTT. This encodes CATRFGGSDTQYF.

The V and J genes are TRBV5-1 and TRBJ1-1; D is unclear. The V and J ends lost 4 bases and 5 bases respectively, with 15 bases between them. CDR1 SGHRS and CDR2 YFSETQ come from the germline V gene. CDR3 length: 14 residues. The CDR3 protein is CASSPLVRRTEAFF. CDR3 nucleotide sequence: TGCGCCAGCAGCCCGCTCGTCAGGAGGACTGAAGCTTTCTTT. The full variable domain, its missing parts supplied by reference TRBV5-1 and TRBJ1-1, is KAGVTQTPRYLIKTRGQQVTLSCSPISGHRSVSWYQQTPGQGLQFLFEYFSETQRNKGNFPGRFSGRQFSNSRSEMNVSTLELGDSALYLCASSPLVRRTEAFFGQGTRLTVV.

The sample holds a few counts of this clonotype. V is TRBV5-1 and J is TRBJ1-4; 7 nucleotides agree with TRBD1. Losses at the gene ends were 3 bases for V and 4 bases for J; bases not matched to a gene: 6. Germline V gene lookup returns CDR1 SGHRS and CDR2 YFSETQ. The CDR3 extends over 15 amino acids. For the CDR3, the DNA is TGCGCCAGCAGCTCACGGGACAGTCTTAATGAAAAACTGTTTTTT. It is translated as CASSSRDSLNEKLFF.

The V and J genes are TRBV7-2 and TRBJ2-5; D is possibly TRBD2 (6 bases). Germline V gene lookup returns CDR1 SGHTA and CDR2 FQGNSA. V was pared by 5 bases and J by 0 bases, with 25 bases between. The CDR3 consists of 19 residues. The CDR3 is CASSIIRGLGRVYQETQYF. The CDR3 region has the DNA TGTGCCAGCAGCATAATTCGGGGACTGGGTAGGGTTTACCAAGAGACCCAGTACTTC.

The sample holds a few counts of this clonotype. The chain uses TRBV5-1 and TRBJ1-3; TRBD1 matches at 8 bases. Per germline, CDR1 SGHRS and CDR2 YFSETQ. CDR3 length: 15 residues. The V and J ends lost 0 bases and 2 bases, in that order; junction bases with no gene match: 1. The CDR3 sequence is CASSLEDRAGNTIYF. Here the CDR3 DNA reads TGCGCCAGCAGCTTGGAGGACAGGGCTGGAAACACCATATATTTT.

This clonotype was seen a handful of times. This chain links TRBV29-1 with TRBJ2-7; either TRBD1 or TRBD2 may fit D (5 bases each). Germline V gives CDR1 SQVTM, CDR2 ANQGSEA. This CDR3 contains 12 residues. Trimming cost V 7 bases and J 6 bases, with 16 bases left between them. As DNA, the CDR3 is TGCAGCGCCCGAGGCAGGGACCTCGAGCAGTACTTC. Protein product: CSARGRDLEQYF.

This chain uses TRBV29-1 with TRBJ1-2, with D perhaps TRBD1 (5 bases). V gave up 4 bases and J gave up 2 bases, with 11 bases separating them. The length of the CDR3 is 13 residues. The V gene's germline CDR1 is SQVTM and CDR2 ANQGSEA. The DNA of the CDR3 is TGCAGCGTTGGAGGGCAGGGAAACTATGGCTACACCTTC. As protein: CSVGGQGNYGYTF.

The chain couples TRBV5-6 to TRBJ1-2; D is unclear. The germline V gene encodes CDR1 SGHDT and CDR2 YYEEEE. The length of the CDR3 is 15 residues. Between the trimmed V and J ends, which lost 3 bases and 1 base, there was a span of 13 bases. CDR3 nucleotide sequence: TGTGCCAGCAGCTCTCCGGGAGAAATTAACTATGGCTACACCTTC. Its protein is CASSSPGEINYGYTF. Drawing the rest from reference TRBV5-6 and TRBJ1-2, the complete variable domain is DAGVTQSPTHLIKTRGQQVTLRCSPKSGHDTVSWYQQALGQGPQFIFQYYEEEERQRGNFPDRFSGHQFPNYSSELNVNALLLGDSALYLCASSSPGEINYGYTFGSGTRLTVV.

The sample holds a few counts of this clonotype. The DNA of the CDR3 is TGTGCCAGCAGCCCCCCGAATCGGGCGGGAGGTCGGAGTGAGCAGTTCTTC. Translated: CASSPPNRAGGRSEQFF. This chain links TRBV7-9 with TRBJ2-1, with 8 bases identical to TRBD2. From germline, CDR1 is SEHNR and CDR2 FQNEAQ (reference sequence). This CDR3 is 17 amino acids long. J was trimmed by 9 bases and V by 5 bases; bases with no gene match: 18.